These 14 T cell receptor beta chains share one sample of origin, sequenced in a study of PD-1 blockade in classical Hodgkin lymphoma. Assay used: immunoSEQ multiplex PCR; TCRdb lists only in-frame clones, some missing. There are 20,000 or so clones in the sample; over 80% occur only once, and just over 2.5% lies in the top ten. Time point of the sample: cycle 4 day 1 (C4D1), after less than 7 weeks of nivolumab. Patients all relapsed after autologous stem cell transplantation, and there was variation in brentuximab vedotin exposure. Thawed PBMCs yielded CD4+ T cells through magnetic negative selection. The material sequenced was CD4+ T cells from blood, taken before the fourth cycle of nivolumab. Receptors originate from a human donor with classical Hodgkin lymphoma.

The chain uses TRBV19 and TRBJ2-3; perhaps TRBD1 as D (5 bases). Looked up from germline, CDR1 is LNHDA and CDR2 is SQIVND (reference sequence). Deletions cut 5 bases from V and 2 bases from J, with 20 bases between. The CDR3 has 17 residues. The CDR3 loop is CASSPALGRANTDTQYF. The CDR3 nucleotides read TGTGCCAGTAGTCCCGCGTTGGGCAGGGCAAACACAGATACGCAGTATTTT. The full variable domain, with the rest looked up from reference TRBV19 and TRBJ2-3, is DGGITQSPKYLFRKEGQNVTLSCEQNLNHDAMYWYRQDPGQGLRLIYYSQIVNDFQKGDIAEGYSVSREKKESFPLTVTSAQKNPTAFYLCASSPALGRANTDTQYFGPGTRLTVL.

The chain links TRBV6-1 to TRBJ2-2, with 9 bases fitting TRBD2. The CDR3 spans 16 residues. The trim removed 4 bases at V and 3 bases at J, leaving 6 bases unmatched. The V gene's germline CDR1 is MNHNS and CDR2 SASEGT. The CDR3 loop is CASSAPSGTYTGELFF. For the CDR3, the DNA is TGTGCCAGCAGTGCGCCTAGCGGGACCTACACCGGGGAGCTGTTTTTT.

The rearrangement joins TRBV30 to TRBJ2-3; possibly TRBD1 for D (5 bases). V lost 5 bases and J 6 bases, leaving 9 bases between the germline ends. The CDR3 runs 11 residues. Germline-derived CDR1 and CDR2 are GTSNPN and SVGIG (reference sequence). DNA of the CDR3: TGTGCCTGGGGGGCCGGCGATACGCAGTATTTT. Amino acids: CAWGAGDTQYF.

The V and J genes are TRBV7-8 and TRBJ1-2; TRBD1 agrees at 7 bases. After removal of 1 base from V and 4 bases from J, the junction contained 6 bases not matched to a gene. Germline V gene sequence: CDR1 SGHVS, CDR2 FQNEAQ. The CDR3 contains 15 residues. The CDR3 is CASSLGQGGGYGYTF. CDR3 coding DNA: TGTGCCAGCAGCTTAGGTCAGGGGGGCGGCTATGGCTACACCTTC.

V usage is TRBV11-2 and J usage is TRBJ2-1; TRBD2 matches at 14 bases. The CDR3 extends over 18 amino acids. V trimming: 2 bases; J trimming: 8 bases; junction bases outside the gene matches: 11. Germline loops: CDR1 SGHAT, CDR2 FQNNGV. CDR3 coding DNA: TGTGCCAGCAGCTTAAAATCTACCGGGACTAGCGGGAGCCATGAGCAGTTCTTC. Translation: CASSLKSTGTSGSHEQFF.

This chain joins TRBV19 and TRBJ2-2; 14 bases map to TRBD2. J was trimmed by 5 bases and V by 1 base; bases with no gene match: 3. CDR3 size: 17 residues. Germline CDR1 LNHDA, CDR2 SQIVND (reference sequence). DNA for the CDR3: TGTGCCAGTAGTATAGGGACTAGCGGGAGGAGGACCGGGGAGCTGTTTTTT. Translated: CASSIGTSGRRTGELFF.

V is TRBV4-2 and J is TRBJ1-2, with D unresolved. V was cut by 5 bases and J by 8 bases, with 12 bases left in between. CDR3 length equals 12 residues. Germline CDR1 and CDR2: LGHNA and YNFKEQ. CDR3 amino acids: CASSTISGGYTF. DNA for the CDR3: TGTGCCAGCAGCACCATAAGCGGGGGCTACACCTTC.

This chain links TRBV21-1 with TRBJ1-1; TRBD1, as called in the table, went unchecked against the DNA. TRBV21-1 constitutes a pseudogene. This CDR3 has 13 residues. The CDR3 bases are TGTGCCAGCAGCAAAGACAGGGGATCTGAAGCTTTCTTT. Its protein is CASSKDRGSEAFF.

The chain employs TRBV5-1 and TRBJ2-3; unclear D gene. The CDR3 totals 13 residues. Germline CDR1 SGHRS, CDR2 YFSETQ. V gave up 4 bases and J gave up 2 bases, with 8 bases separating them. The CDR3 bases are TGCGCCAGCAGCGAGGCTATCACAGATACGCAGTATTTT. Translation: CASSEAITDTQYF.

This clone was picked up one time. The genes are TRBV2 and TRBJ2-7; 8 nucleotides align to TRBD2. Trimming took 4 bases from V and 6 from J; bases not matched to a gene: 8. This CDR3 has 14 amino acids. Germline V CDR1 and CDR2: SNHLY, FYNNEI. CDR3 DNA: TGTGCCAGCAGTGCCCCGGGACTAGTGACCGAGCAGTACTTC. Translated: CASSAPGLVTEQYF.

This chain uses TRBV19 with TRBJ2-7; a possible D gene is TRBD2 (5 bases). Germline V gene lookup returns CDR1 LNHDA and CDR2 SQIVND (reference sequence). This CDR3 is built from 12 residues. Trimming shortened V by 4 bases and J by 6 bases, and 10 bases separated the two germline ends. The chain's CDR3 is CASSSLAGEQYF. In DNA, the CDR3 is TGTGCCAGTAGTAGTCTAGCCGGCGAGCAGTACTTC. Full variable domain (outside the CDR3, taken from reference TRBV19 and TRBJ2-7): DGGITQSPKYLFRKEGQNVTLSCEQNLNHDAMYWYRQDPGQGLRLIYYSQIVNDFQKGDIAEGYSVSREKKESFPLTVTSAQKNPTAFYLCASSSLAGEQYFGPGTRLTVT.

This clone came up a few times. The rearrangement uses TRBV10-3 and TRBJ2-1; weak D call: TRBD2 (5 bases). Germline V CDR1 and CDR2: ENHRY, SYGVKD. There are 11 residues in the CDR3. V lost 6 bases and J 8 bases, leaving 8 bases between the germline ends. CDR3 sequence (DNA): TGTGCCATCAGCACTAGTTATGAGCAGTTCTTC. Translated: CAISTSYEQFF.

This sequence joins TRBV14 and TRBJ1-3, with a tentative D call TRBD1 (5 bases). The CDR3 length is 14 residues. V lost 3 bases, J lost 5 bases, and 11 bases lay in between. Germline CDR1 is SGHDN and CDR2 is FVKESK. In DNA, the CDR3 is TGTGCCAGCAGCCACAGGGTTGGTAGAAACACCATATATTTT. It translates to CASSHRVGRNTIYF.

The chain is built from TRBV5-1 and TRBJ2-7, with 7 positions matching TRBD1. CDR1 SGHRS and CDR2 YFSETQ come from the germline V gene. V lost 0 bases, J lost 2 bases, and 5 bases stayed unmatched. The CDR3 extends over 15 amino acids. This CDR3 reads CASSLDSTGTYEQYF. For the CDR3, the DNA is TGCGCCAGCAGCTTGGACTCGACAGGGACCTACGAGCAGTACTTC.